This is a list of T cell receptor beta chains from one sample in a study of shared clonotypes between healthy human individuals. The table came from immunoSEQ multiplex PCR; TCRdb's copy has only in-frame clones and leaves some out. The repertoire holds about 450,000 clones, with roughly 83% as singletons. The sequenced material came from PBMCs. The receptors here all came from a middle-aged woman in good health. Some clones in this sample may be carry-over from other donors' samples. Both conserved end residues are part of each CDR3. The D gene is left open where the match is weak.

V gene: TRBV6-1; CDR3 length: 15; J gene: TRBJ2-2; D gene: -; CDR3 protein: CASSAPGSRTGELFF; CDR3 DNA: TGTGCCAGCAGCGCCCCGGGGAGTAGGACCGGGGAGCTGTTTTTT
V gene: TRBV7-3; CDR3 length: 15; J gene: TRBJ2-1; D gene: TRBD2; CDR3 protein: CASSRGLAGANEQFF; CDR3 DNA: TGTGCCAGCAGCCGAGGACTAGCGGGAGCAAATGAGCAGTTCTTC
V gene: TRBV6-1; CDR3 length: 13; J gene: TRBJ2-7; D gene: -; CDR3 protein: CASVGDGPHEQYF; CDR3 DNA: TGTGCCAGCGTGGGGGACGGCCCCCACGAGCAGTACTTC
V gene: TRBV28; CDR3 length: 20; J gene: TRBJ2-1; D gene: TRBD2; CDR3 protein: CASSYPMTSGRATAYNEQFF; CDR3 DNA: TGTGCCAGCAGTTACCCTATGACTAGCGGGAGGGCCACGGCCTACAATGAGCAGTTCTTC
V gene: TRBV11-1; CDR3 length: 13; J gene: TRBJ2-5; D gene: -; CDR3 protein: CASRRGAQETQYF; CDR3 DNA: TGTGCCAGCAGACGGGGGGCGCAAGAGACCCAGTACTTC
V gene: TRBV5-1; CDR3 length: 17; J gene: TRBJ2-2; D gene: TRBD2; CDR3 protein: CASSPRRTSGNTGELFF; CDR3 DNA: TGCGCCAGCAGCCCCCGCCGGACTAGCGGCAACACCGGGGAGCTGTTTTTT
V gene: TRBV4-3; CDR3 length: 14; J gene: TRBJ2-7; D gene: -; CDR3 protein: CASSQGIGEYEQYF; CDR3 DNA: TGCGCCAGCAGCCAAGGCATAGGGGAATACGAGCAGTACTTC
V gene: TRBV11-2; CDR3 length: 16; J gene: TRBJ2-7; D gene: TRBD2; CDR3 protein: CASSPRLAGASYEQYF; CDR3 DNA: TGTGCCAGCAGCCCTCGACTAGCGGGCGCCTCCTACGAGCAGTACTTC
V gene: TRBV11-2; CDR3 length: 15; J gene: TRBJ2-7; D gene: TRBD1; CDR3 protein: CASSRSGTGAYEQYF; CDR3 DNA: TGTGCCAGCAGCCGATCCGGGACAGGGGCGTACGAGCAGTACTTC
V gene: TRBV5-6; CDR3 length: 15; J gene: TRBJ2-1; D gene: -; CDR3 protein: CASSLAPRGGNEQFF; CDR3 DNA: TGTGCCAGCAGCTTGGCCCCCAGGGGGGGCAATGAGCAGTTCTTC
V gene: TRBV18; CDR3 length: 14; J gene: TRBJ1-2; D gene: -; CDR3 protein: CASSPSGGNYGYTF; CDR3 DNA: TGTGCCAGCTCACCGTCAGGAGGGAACTATGGCTACACCTTC
V gene: TRBV6-5; CDR3 length: 14; J gene: TRBJ2-7; D gene: -; CDR3 protein: CASSRTPISYEQYF; CDR3 DNA: TGTGCCAGCAGCCGGACACCTATCTCCTACGAGCAGTACTTC
V gene: TRBV9; CDR3 length: 14; J gene: TRBJ2-7; D gene: TRBD1; CDR3 protein: CASSGGQDFDEQYF; CDR3 DNA: TGTGCCAGCAGCGGCGGACAGGACTTCGACGAGCAGTACTTC
V gene: TRBV6-1; CDR3 length: 13; J gene: TRBJ2-7; D gene: -; CDR3 protein: CASGRALSYEQYF; CDR3 DNA: TGTGCCAGCGGCAGGGCCCTCTCCTACGAGCAGTACTTC
V gene: TRBV27; CDR3 length: 14; J gene: TRBJ1-1; D gene: -; CDR3 protein: CASSLLEGSAEAFF; CDR3 DNA: TGTGCCAGCAGTTTATTGGAGGGCAGTGCTGAAGCTTTCTTT
V gene: TRBV2; CDR3 length: 13; J gene: TRBJ2-3; D gene: -; CDR3 protein: CATAVWGLDTQYF; CDR3 DNA: TGTGCCACCGCAGTTTGGGGCCTAGATACGCAGTATTTT
V gene: TRBV19; CDR3 length: 13; J gene: TRBJ2-5; D gene: TRBD1; CDR3 protein: CASRSGQQETQYF; CDR3 DNA: TGTGCCAGTCGTTCGGGACAGCAAGAGACCCAGTACTTC
V gene: TRBV5-4; CDR3 length: 14; J gene: TRBJ2-1; D gene: TRBD2; CDR3 protein: CASSIAGGEDEQFF; CDR3 DNA: TGTGCCAGCAGCATAGCGGGAGGTGAGGATGAGCAGTTCTTC
V gene: TRBV5-1; CDR3 length: 16; J gene: TRBJ2-3; D gene: TRBD2; CDR3 protein: CASSTGLAGVVDTQYF; CDR3 DNA: TGCGCCAGCAGCACCGGACTAGCGGGAGTGGTAGATACGCAGTATTTT
V gene: TRBV30; CDR3 length: 12; J gene: TRBJ1-1; D gene: -; CDR3 protein: CAWRRENTEAFF; CDR3 DNA: TGTGCCTGGAGGAGAGAGAACACTGAAGCTTTCTTT
V gene: TRBV19; CDR3 length: 18; J gene: TRBJ2-2; D gene: TRBD2; CDR3 protein: CASSVPLAGGTNTGELFF; CDR3 DNA: TGTGCCAGTAGTGTCCCTCTGGCGGGAGGGACGAACACCGGGGAGCTGTTTTTT
V gene: TRBV15; CDR3 length: 18; J gene: TRBJ2-1; D gene: TRBD2; CDR3 protein: CATSSSPRLAGMNDEQFF; CDR3 DNA: TGTGCCACCAGCAGCTCCCCTCGACTAGCGGGAATGAACGATGAGCAGTTCTTC